One and the same sample provided the 25 T cell receptor beta chains below, sequenced in a study of cytomegalovirus exposure and HLA in healthy donors. Use of 60 Vbeta and 13 Jbeta primers characterized the PCR. Generated by immunoSEQ multiplex PCR, the TCRdb table keeps only in-frame clones and is missing some. The sample lists over 200,000 clones, approximately 80% occurring once. Input material: PBMCs. The receptors shown here come from a male donor in good health and CMV-seronegative.

This clone was counted only a few times. The chain uses TRBV4-1 and TRBJ1-4, with 9 bases matching TRBD1. The CDR3 contains 16 residues. The ends lost 3 bases at V and 5 bases at J; junction bases unmatched: 7. Germline loops: CDR1 MGHRA, CDR2 YSYEKL. This CDR3 reads CASSQTTGGINEKLFF. The CDR3 nucleotides read TGCGCCAGCAGCCAGACAACAGGGGGCATAAATGAAAAACTGTTTTTT.

A word on this clone: The junction and the germline gene differ at one end; a read error may be behind it. This sample includes further DNA sequences coding for the same CDR3. The genes are TRBV10-1 and TRBJ1-1, with D unresolved. CDR3 size: 14 residues. CDR1 is WNHNN, CDR2 SYGVQD, per germline (reference sequence). CDR3 coding DNA: TGCGCTAGCAGTGAGTCTCCGGGGAACACTGAAGCTTTCTTT. This gives the protein CASSESPGNTEAFF.

The chain combines TRBV19 with TRBJ2-4; the D gene is possibly TRBD2 (6 bases). Trimming took off 1 base at V and 8 bases at J, with 15 bases between the two ends. Germline-derived CDR1 and CDR2 are LNHDA and SQIVND (reference sequence). This CDR3 comprises 15 residues. This CDR3 is CASSIAGDRVDIQYF. The CDR3 bases are TGTGCCAGTAGTATAGCGGGAGATAGGGTAGACATTCAGTACTTC. The full variable domain, its missing parts supplied by reference TRBV19 and TRBJ2-4, is DGGITQSPKYLFRKEGQNVTLSCEQNLNHDAMYWYRQDPGQGLRLIYYSQIVNDFQKGDIAEGYSVSREKKESFPLTVTSAQKNPTAFYLCASSIAGDRVDIQYFGAGTRLSVL.

The chain links TRBV13 to TRBJ1-2; D is perhaps TRBD1 (5 bases). This CDR3 comprises 17 residues. Trimming left V 0 bases short and J 3 bases short, with 17 bases between. The germline gives CDR1 PRHDT, CDR2 FYEKMQ (reference sequence). The CDR3 is CASSLGGWGRGDYGYTF. CDR3 nucleotides: TGTGCCAGCAGCTTAGGTGGTTGGGGGAGGGGTGACTATGGCTACACCTTC. Complete variable domain (other parts from reference TRBV13 and TRBJ1-2): AAGVIQSPRHLIKEKRETATLKCYPIPRHDTVYWYQQGPGQDPQFLISFYEKMQSDKGSIPDRFSAQQFSDYHSELNMSSLELGDSALYFCASSLGGWGRGDYGYTFGSGTRLTVV.

The genes are TRBV28 and TRBJ1-2; weak D call: TRBD1 (5 bases). This CDR3 has 13 amino acids. Germline lookup yields CDR1 MDHEN and CDR2 SYDVKM. V lost 2 bases and J lost 8, with 12 bases in between. CDR3 bases: TGTGCCAGCAGTTTACCTCAGGGCAGGGGCTACACCTTC. It specifies CASSLPQGRGYTF.

This CDR3 is CASSLVGWRTSFLDGYTF. As DNA, the CDR3 is TGTGCCAGCAGCTTGGTGGGGTGGAGGACGTCGTTTCTCGATGGCTACACCTTC. The chain joins TRBV5-6 to TRBJ1-2, with D hard to call. The CDR3 is 18 amino acids. The germline V gene has CDR1 SGHDT and CDR2 YYEEEE. The ends were cut back, 0 bases at V and 6 bases at J, with 24 bases in the middle.

V gene TRBV15 combines with J gene TRBJ2-7; the match to TRBD1 covers 7 bases. V trimming: 0 bases; J trimming: 6 bases; junction bases outside the gene matches: 8. The CDR3 covers 15 residues. CDR1 and CDR2 (germline): LNHNV, YYDKDF (reference sequence). The chain's CDR3 is CATSRDKGQAGEQYF. CDR3 DNA: TGTGCCACCAGCAGAGATAAAGGACAGGCGGGCGAGCAGTACTTC.

The chain links TRBV21-1 to TRBJ2-7; the table's D call TRBD2 went unverified against the DNA. TRBV21-1 is assigned pseudogene status. CDR3 length: 16 residues. CDR3 sequence: CASSARTTSGSYEQYF. The CDR3 DNA reads TGTGCCAGCAGCGCTAGAACGACTAGCGGGAGCTACGAGCAGTACTTC.

The V call is TRBV5-6, the J call TRBJ2-7; no firm D call. Germline V lookup: CDR1 SGHDT, CDR2 YYEEEE. The CDR3 runs 12 residues. The germline V and J ends were trimmed by 4 bases and 0 bases, with 5 bases remaining between them. The CDR3 sequence is CASSEHSYEQYF. The CDR3 nucleotides read TGTGCCAGCAGCGAGCACTCCTACGAGCAGTACTTC.

The V call is TRBV9, the J call TRBJ2-2, with TRBD1 matching over 9 bases. V shed 3 bases, J shed 1 base, and the junction held 7 bases outside the gene matches. The CDR3 is made up of 17 amino acids. Germline CDR1 is SGDLS and CDR2 is YYNGEE. Here the CDR3 DNA reads TGTGCCAGCAGCGCCCCGACAGGGGGAGAGAACACCGGGGAGCTGTTTTTT. This translates into CASSAPTGGENTGELFF.

This clone has just a few counts. The chain is built from TRBV29-1 and TRBJ1-1, with D tentatively TRBD1 (5 bases). This CDR3 is 11 amino acids long. V dropped 4 bases and J dropped 4 bases, with 7 bases sitting between them. Germline V gives CDR1 SQVTM, CDR2 ANQGSEA. In DNA, the CDR3 is TGCAGCGTTGGACAGACCACTGAAGCTTTCTTT. Translation gives CSVGQTTEAFF.

The J gene is TRBJ2-5, the V gene TRBV7-3, with 8 bases lining up with TRBD1. Trimming removed 4 bases from V and 4 bases from J; junction bases left unmatched: 2. Germline V lookup: CDR1 SGHTA, CDR2 FQGTGA. This CDR3 spans 13 amino acids. Written as DNA, the CDR3 is TGTGCCAGCAGCTCCGGACAGGGAGAGACCCAGTACTTC. This gives the protein CASSSGQGETQYF.

V gene TRBV19 combines with J gene TRBJ2-7; 9 nucleotides line up with TRBD2. Germline V gene data show CDR1 as LNHDA and CDR2 as SQIVND (reference sequence). The CDR3 is 13 amino acids. Trimming cost V 9 bases and J 2 bases; bases outside gene matches: 5. In nucleotides, the CDR3 is TGTGCCAGCAGCAGCGGGGGGCCCTACGAGCAGTACTTC. It specifies CASSSGGPYEQYF.

There are a few counts of this clone. J is TRBJ2-2 and V is TRBV7-2; 7 bases line up with TRBD2. The CDR3 loop spans 18 amino acids. Germline V gene sequence: CDR1 SGHTA, CDR2 FQGNSA. Unmatched junction bases numbered 12, after V lost 5 bases and J lost 0 bases. As DNA, the CDR3 is TGTGCCAGCAGCCCCAGCGGGGTGGAAAGGACGAACACCGGGGAGCTGTTTTTT. Protein sequence: CASSPSGVERTNTGELFF.

V gene TRBV5-6 combines with J gene TRBJ2-2; D is perhaps TRBD2 (6 bases). This CDR3 has 17 amino acids. Germline V gives CDR1 SGHDT, CDR2 YYEEEE. Deletions cut 5 bases from V and 4 bases from J, with 21 bases between. CDR3 DNA sequence: TGTGCCAGCAGACTCCGTATGTTCGGGAGCCCCACCGGGGAGCTGTTTTTT. The encoded protein is CASRLRMFGSPTGELFF.

The rearrangement uses TRBV5-1 and TRBJ1-1; tentative D call: TRBD1 (5 bases). The germline CDR1 and CDR2 sequences are SGHRS and YFSETQ. CDR3 length equals 13 residues. Trimming removed 4 bases from V and 3 bases from J, with 10 bases in between. The CDR3 sequence is CASSPGDYTEAFF. The CDR3 bases are TGCGCCAGCAGCCCCGGGGACTACACTGAAGCTTTCTTT.

This clone has a single count. The rearrangement links TRBV9 to TRBJ2-7, with D perhaps matching TRBD1 (5 bases). The CDR3 has 15 amino acids. The V gene's germline CDR1 is SGDLS and CDR2 YYNGEE. Trimming shortened V by 3 bases and J by 2 bases, and 15 bases separated the two germline ends. CDR3 protein: CASSASGNPTYEQYF. The CDR3 DNA follows: TGTGCCAGCAGCGCTTCAGGGAACCCCACCTACGAGCAGTACTTC.

V gene TRBV5-1 combines with J gene TRBJ1-1; 7 nucleotides agree with TRBD1. The CDR3 runs to 16 residues. The V gene's germline CDR1 is SGHRS and CDR2 YFSETQ. V was clipped by 3 bases and J by 1 base; unmatched bases: 9. CDR3 sequence: CASSSSTGVPNTEAFF. For the CDR3, the DNA is TGCGCCAGCAGCTCGTCCACAGGGGTGCCGAACACTGAAGCTTTCTTT. Filled out from reference TRBV5-1 and TRBJ1-1, the complete variable domain reads KAGVTQTPRYLIKTRGQQVTLSCSPISGHRSVSWYQQTPGQGLQFLFEYFSETQRNKGNFPGRFSGRQFSNSRSEMNVSTLELGDSALYLCASSSSTGVPNTEAFFGQGTRLTVV.

The J gene is TRBJ2-2, the V gene TRBV19, with D hard to call. This CDR3 spans 15 amino acids. The V end was cut by 6 bases, the J end by 5 bases, with 16 bases between. CDR1 LNHDA and CDR2 SQIVND come from the germline V gene (reference sequence). CDR3 in amino acids: CASSIPSRRTGELFF. CDR3 nucleotide sequence: TGTGCCAGTAGCATCCCCTCCCGCCGGACCGGGGAGCTGTTTTTT.

This clone has only one observation. The V and J genes are TRBV7-9 and TRBJ2-2; 7 bases match TRBD2. Germline CDR1 SEHNR, CDR2 FQNEAQ (reference sequence). The CDR3 spans 16 residues. Trimming took 2 bases from V and 3 from J; bases not matched to a gene: 6. The DNA of the CDR3 is TGTGCCAGCAGCTTAAGAAGCGGGATAGACACCGGGGAGCTGTTTTTT. It specifies CASSLRSGIDTGELFF.

V gene TRBV7-8 combines with J gene TRBJ2-6; the match to TRBD2 covers 9 bases. The CDR3 loop spans 20 amino acids. Germline V gene lookup returns CDR1 SGHVS and CDR2 FQNEAQ. The J segment lost 0 bases and the V segment lost 2 bases, leaving 11 bases of the junction unmatched. CDR3 sequence reads: CASSLKPWLAGHSGANVLTF. CDR3 DNA: TGTGCCAGCAGCTTAAAACCCTGGCTAGCGGGGCACTCTGGGGCCAACGTCCTGACTTTC.

The chain links TRBV23-1 to TRBJ2-5, with D possibly being TRBD1 (6 bases). TRBV23-1 counts as an open reading frame of uncertain function. Trimming shortened V by 0 bases and J by 0 bases, and 17 bases separated the two germline ends. The CDR3 consists of 18 residues. CDR3 in amino acids: CASSQSAGQLVYQETQYF. The CDR3 coding sequence is TGCGCCAGCAGTCAATCGGCAGGACAGCTAGTATACCAAGAGACCCAGTACTTC.

The genes are TRBV7-9 and TRBJ1-5; 8 bases fit TRBD1. With V trimmed by 3 bases and J by 4 bases, 2 bases remained unmatched. The CDR3 has 14 amino acids. Germline CDR1 is SEHNR and CDR2 is FQNEAQ (reference sequence). CDR3 bases: TGTGCCAGCAGCTTGGACAGGGCGAATCAGCCCCAGCATTTT. Its translation is CASSLDRANQPQHF.

This clone was counted between two and nine times. This chain links TRBV6-1 with TRBJ2-2; D might be TRBD2 (5 bases). The germline gives CDR1 MNHNS, CDR2 SASEGT. The CDR3 spans 15 residues. V lost 6 bases, J lost 3 bases, and 14 bases lay in between. CDR3 sequence (DNA): TGTGCCAGCAGCTACCGACCGGGGTACACCGGGGAGCTGTTTTTT. It is translated as CASSYRPGYTGELFF.

This clone was detected only a few times. The V and J genes are TRBV28 and TRBJ2-7; maybe TRBD1 (5 bases). There are 13 residues in the CDR3. In germline, CDR1 is MDHEN, CDR2 SYDVKM. Between the trimmed V and J ends, which lost 3 bases and 4 bases, there was a span of 10 bases. CDR3 coding DNA: TGTGCCAGCAGTTTGGGGCCGCTGTACGAGCAGTACTTC. Its translation: CASSLGPLYEQYF.